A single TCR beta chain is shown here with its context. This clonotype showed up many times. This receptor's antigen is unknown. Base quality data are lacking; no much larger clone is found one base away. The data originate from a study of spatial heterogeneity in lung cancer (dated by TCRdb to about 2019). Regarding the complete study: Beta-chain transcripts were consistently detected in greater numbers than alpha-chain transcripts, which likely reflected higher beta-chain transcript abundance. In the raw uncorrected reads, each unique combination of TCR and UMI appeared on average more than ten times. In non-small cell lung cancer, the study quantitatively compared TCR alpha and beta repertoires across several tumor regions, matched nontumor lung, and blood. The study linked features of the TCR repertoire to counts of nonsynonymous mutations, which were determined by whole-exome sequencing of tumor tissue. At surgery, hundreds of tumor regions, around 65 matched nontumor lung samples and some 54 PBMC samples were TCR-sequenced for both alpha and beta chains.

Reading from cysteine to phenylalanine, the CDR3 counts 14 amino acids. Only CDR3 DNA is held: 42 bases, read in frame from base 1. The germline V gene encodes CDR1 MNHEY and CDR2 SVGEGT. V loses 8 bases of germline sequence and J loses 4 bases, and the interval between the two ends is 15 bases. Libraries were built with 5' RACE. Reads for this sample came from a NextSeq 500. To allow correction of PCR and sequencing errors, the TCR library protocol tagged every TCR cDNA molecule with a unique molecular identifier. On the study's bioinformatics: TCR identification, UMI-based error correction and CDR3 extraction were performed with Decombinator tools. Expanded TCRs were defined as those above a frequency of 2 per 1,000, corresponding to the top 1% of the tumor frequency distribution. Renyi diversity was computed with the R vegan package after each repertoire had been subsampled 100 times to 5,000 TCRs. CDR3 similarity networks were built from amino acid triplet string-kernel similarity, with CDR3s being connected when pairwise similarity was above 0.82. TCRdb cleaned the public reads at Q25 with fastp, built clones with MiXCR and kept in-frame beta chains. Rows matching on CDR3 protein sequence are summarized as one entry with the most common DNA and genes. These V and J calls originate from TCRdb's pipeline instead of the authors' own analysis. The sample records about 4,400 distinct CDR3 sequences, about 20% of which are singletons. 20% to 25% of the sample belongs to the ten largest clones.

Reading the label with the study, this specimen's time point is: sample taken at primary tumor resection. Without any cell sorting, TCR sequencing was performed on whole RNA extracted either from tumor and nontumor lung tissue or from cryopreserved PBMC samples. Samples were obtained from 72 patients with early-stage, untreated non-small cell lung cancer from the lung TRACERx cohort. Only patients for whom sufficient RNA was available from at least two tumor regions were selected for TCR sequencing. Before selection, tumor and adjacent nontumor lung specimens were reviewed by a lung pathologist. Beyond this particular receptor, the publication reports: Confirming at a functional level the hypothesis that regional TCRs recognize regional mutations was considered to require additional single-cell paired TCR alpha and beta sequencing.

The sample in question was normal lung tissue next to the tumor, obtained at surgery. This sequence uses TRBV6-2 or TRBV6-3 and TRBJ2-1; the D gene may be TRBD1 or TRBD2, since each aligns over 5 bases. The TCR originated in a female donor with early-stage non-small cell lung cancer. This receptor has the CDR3 CASSTGRVYNEQFF. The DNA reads TGTGCCAGCTCCACGGGGCGGGTTTACAATGAGCAGTTCTTC.